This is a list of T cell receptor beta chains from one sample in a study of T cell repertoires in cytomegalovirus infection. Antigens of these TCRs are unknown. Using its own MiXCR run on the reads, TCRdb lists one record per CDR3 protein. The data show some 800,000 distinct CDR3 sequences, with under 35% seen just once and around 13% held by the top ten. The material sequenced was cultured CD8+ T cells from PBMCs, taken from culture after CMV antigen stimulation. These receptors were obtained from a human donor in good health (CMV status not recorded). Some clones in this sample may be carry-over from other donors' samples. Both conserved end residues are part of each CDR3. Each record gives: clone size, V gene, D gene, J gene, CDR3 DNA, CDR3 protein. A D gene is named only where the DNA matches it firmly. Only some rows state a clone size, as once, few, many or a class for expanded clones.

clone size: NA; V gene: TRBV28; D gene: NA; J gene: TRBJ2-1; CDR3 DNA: TGTGCCAGCATTACGACAGTAGACAATGAGCAGTTCTTC; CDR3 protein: CASITTVDNEQFF
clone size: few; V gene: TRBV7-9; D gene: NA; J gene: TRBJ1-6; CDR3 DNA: TGTGCCAGCAGCTTACCGGACAGAAACATGGGGCCCCTCCACTTT; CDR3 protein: CASSLPDRNMGPLHF
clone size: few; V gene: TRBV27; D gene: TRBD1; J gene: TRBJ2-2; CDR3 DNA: TGTGCCAGCAGTCAGGACAGGGGAATGAACACCGGGGAGCTGTTTTTT; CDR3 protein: CASSQDRGMNTGELFF
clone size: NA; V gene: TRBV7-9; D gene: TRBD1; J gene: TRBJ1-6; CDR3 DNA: TGTGCCAGCACCCCGACAGGGCAGGCTTCACCCCTCCACTTT; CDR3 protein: CASTPTGQASPLHF
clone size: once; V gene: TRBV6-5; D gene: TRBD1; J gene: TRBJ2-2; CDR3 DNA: TGTGCCAGCAGACTTGGACAGGGGCAGGCCGGGGAGCTGTTTTTT; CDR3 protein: CASRLGQGQAGELFF
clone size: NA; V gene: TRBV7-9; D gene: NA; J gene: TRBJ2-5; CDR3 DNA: TGTGCCAGCCTAGGAGACCAGTACCAAGAGACCCAGTACTTC; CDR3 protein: CASLGDQYQETQYF
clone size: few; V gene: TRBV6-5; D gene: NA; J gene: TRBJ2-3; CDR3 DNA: TGTGCCAGCAGTTACTCGGCGGGGATAGATACGCAGTATTTT; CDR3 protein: CASSYSAGIDTQYF
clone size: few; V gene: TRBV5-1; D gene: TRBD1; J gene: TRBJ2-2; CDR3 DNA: TGCGCCAGCAGCTTGACGACAGGGGGCACCGGGGAGCTGTTTTTT; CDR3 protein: CASSLTTGGTGELFF
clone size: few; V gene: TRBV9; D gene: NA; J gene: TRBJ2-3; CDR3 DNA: TGTGCCAGCAGCGTAGGGGACGGCCGAAGCACAGATACGCAGTATTTT; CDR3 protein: CASSVGDGRSTDTQYF
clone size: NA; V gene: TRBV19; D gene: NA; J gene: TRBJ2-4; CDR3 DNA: TGTGCCAGTAGTATGGGCAGCGAGTACGGATTAGCCAAAAACATTCAGTACTTC; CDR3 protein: CASSMGSEYGLAKNIQYF
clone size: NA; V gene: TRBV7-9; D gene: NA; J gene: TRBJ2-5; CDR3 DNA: TGTGCCAGCAGCGGGGACACCACAAGGGAGACCCAGTACTTC; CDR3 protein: CASSGDTTRETQYF
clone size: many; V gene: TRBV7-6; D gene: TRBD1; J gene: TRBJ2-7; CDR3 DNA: TGTGCCAGCAGCTTAGAAACAGGGGGTAATTACGAGCAGTACTTC; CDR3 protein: CASSLETGGNYEQYF
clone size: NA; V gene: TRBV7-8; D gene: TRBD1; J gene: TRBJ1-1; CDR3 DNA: TGTGCCAGCAGCATTACAGGGGGCAGGGACACTGAAGCTTTCTTT; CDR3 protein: CASSITGGRDTEAFF
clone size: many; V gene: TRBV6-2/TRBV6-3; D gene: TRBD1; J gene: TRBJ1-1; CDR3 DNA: TGTGCCAGCGGAAGGACAGGATCCCTCGGAAACACTGAAGCTTTCTTT; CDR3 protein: CASGRTGSLGNTEAFF
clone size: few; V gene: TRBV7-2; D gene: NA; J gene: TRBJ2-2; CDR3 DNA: TGTGCCAGCAGCTTAGGGGTAGTCACGAACACCGGGGAGCTGTTTTTT; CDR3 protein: CASSLGVVTNTGELFF
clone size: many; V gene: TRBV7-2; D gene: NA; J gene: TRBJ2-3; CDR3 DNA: TGTGCCAGCAGCTTGAGGGGACGTAACACAGATACGCAGTATTTT; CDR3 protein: CASSLRGRNTDTQYF
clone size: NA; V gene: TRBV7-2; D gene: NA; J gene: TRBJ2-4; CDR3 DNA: TGTGCCAGCAGAGGTGGGGGGGCTTTAAACATTCAGTACTTC; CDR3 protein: CASRGGGALNIQYF
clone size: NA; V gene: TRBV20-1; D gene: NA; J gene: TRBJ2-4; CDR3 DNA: TGCAGTGTCGTGGGGATGGGCGGGGGCTTCCTAGGCAAAAACATTCAGTACTTC; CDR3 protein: CSVVGMGGGFLGKNIQYF
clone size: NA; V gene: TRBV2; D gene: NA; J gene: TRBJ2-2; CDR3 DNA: TGTGCCACATTCCGGGGGCCCGGGGAGCTGTTTTTT; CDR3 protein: CATFRGPGELFF
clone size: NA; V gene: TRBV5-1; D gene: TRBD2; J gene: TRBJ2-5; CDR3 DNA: TGCGCCAGCAGCTTGGGGGAGGGCCAAGAGACCCAGTACTTC; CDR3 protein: CASSLGEGQETQYF
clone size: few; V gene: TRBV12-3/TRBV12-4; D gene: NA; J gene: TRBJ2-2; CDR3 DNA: TGTGCCAGCACCGCTAGCTTTGCCTCCGGGGAGCTGTTTTTT; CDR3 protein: CASTASFASGELFF
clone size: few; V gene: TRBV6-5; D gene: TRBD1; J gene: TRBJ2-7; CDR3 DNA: TGTGCCAGCTTGGGACAGGGAAGTTCCTACGAGCAGTACTTC; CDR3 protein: CASLGQGSSYEQYF
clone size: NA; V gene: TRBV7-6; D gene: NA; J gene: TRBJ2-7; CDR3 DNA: TGTGCCAGCAGCTTAGTATGGACGAGTAGCTCCTACGAGCAGTACTTC; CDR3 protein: CASSLVWTSSSYEQYF
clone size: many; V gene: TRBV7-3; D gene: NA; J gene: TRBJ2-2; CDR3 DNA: TGTGCCAGCAGCTTCGAGAACACCGGGGAGCTGTTTTTT; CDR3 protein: CASSFENTGELFF
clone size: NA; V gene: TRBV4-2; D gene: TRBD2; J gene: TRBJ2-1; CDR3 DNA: TGTGCCAGCAGCCAACGACTAGCGGGGGATTACAATGAGCAGTTCTTC; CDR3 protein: CASSQRLAGDYNEQFF
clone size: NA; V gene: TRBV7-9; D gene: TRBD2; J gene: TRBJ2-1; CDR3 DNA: TGTGCCAGCAGGCCTCTAGCGGTCTCCTACAATGAGCAGTTCTTC; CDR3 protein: CASRPLAVSYNEQFF
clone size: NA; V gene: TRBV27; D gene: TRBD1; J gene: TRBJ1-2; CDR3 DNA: TGTGCCAGCACCCCGACAGGGGGCTTCTATGGCTACACCTTC; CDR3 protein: CASTPTGGFYGYTF
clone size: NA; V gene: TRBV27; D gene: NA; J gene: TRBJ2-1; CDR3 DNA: TGTGCCAGCAGTTTAGGGGGTGTTGGCAATGAGCAGTTCTTC; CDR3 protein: CASSLGGVGNEQFF
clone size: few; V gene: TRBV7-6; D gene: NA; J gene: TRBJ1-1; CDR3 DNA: TGTGCCAGCAGCCAACCTCGGCACTACCCCACTGAAGCTTTCTTT; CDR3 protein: CASSQPRHYPTEAFF
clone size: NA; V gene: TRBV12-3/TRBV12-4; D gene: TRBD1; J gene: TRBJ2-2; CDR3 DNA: TGTGCCAGCAGTTTCGGGGACAGTGACACCGGGGAGCTGTTTTTT; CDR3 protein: CASSFGDSDTGELFF
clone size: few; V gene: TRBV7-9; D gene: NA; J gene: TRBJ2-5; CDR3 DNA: TGTGCCAGCAGCGGAGGCGGAGAAGAGACCCAGTACTTC; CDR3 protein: CASSGGGEETQYF
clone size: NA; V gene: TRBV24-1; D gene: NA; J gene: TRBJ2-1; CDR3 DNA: TGTGCCACCAGTGATTCCGTTTACAATGAGCAGTTCTTC; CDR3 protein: CATSDSVYNEQFF